This T cell receptor beta chain was documented in a study of cytomegalovirus exposure and HLA in healthy donors. Looking at the study overall: The same platform was used for the 90 to 150 validation repertoires as for the 650 to 800 first-cohort repertoires, as reported in a later analysis. Regarding the study as a whole: According to a subsequent analysis, TCR clusters from the first cohort were inclined to appear together in the 90 to 150 validation repertoires. A list of 150 to 200 TCR beta chains associated with cytomegalovirus was given. Reports showed the classifier diagnosing cytomegalovirus status with high specificity and sensitivity.

The ends were cut back, 6 bases at V and 3 bases at J, with 7 bases in the middle. This CDR3 has 11 residues. Germline values: CDR1 DFQATT, CDR2 SNEGSKA (reference sequence). Assay used: immunoSEQ multiplex PCR; TCRdb lists only in-frame clones, some missing. The table has 80,000 to 100,000 clones, around 85% seen once. On this clone: Its antigen is undetermined.

V and J are TRBV20-1 and TRBJ2-3; the D gene is possibly TRBD2 (5 bases). Sequences were obtained from PBMCs. The TCR was taken from a woman younger than 45 in good health and CMV-seronegative. The DNA for the CDR3 is TGCAGTGCGGCGGGTACAGATACGCAGTATTTT. This encodes CSAAGTDTQYF.